This T cell receptor (beta chain) was retrieved from a study of identical twins. Using its own MiXCR run on the 5' RACE reads, TCRdb lists one record per CDR3 protein. Among 450,000 to 600,000 distinct CDR3 sequences listed, approximately 20% were seen once. Study-level points and caveats: Where out-of-frame alpha sequences were twin-shared, they showed excess low generation probability.

All donors were healthy Caucasians. V lost 0 bases and J lost 8, with 9 bases in between. The CDR3 is made up of 13 amino acids. Germline V gene sequence: CDR1 SGHRS, CDR2 YFSETQ. As to this clonotype: Its antigen is undetermined.

These same records also appear under a second study, on yellow fever vaccine responses in identical twins.

The sequenced sample consisted of CD4+ T cells sorted from blood. This clonotype was obtained from a woman younger than 30 in good health. The rearrangement uses TRBV5-1 and TRBJ2-1; D is unresolved. CDR3 in amino acids: CASSLGLRDEQFF. CDR3 bases: TGCGCCAGCAGCTTGGGGTTAAGGGATGAGCAGTTCTTC.